Below, 14 T cell receptor beta chains from the same sample are listed, as sequenced in a study of blood T cells in healthy people across ages. The use of a sample-barcoded 5' primer and a J-beta primer mix characterized a second PCR of about 7 to 12 cycles. Via MiXCR, TCRdb re-called the 5' RACE reads, giving one row per CDR3 protein. The top ten hold approximately 13% of the sample, which has 650,000 to 1,000,000 distinct CDR3 sequences, 30% to 45% seen once. Specimen: blood. Source of these receptors: a man aged 18 to 29 in good health.

The rearrangement joins TRBV4-3 to TRBJ1-1; maybe TRBD1 (6 bases). Germline V gene lookup returns CDR1 LGHNA and CDR2 YSLEER. The CDR3 is 13 residues long. V dropped 2 bases and J dropped 7 bases, with 11 bases sitting between them. The CDR3 sequence: CASSQTGLGEAFF. CDR3 nucleotides: TGCGCCAGCAGCCAAACAGGGTTAGGTGAAGCTTTCTTT.

The rearrangement joins TRBV20-1 to TRBJ1-5; D might be TRBD1 (6 bases). Germline values: CDR1 DFQATT, CDR2 SNEGSKA (reference sequence). With 2 bases removed from V and 3 bases from J, the gap between germline ends came to 14 bases. The CDR3 sequence is 15 residues long. The CDR3 region has the DNA TGCAGTGCTAGACGGGGCAGGGGAGACAATCAGCCCCAGCATTTT. Encoded protein: CSARRGRGDNQPQHF.

This clonotype has a single count. A much larger clone lies a single base off, so this may be a read error. The CDR3 coding sequence is TGCAGCGTTCTAGCGGATAATAACAATGAGCAGTACTTC. Residues: CSVLADNNNEQYF. The V call is TRBV29-1, the J call TRBJ2-5; 7 nucleotides match TRBD2. The V gene's germline CDR1 is SQVTM and CDR2 ANQGSEA. Germline trimming cut 5 bases from V and 11 bases from J; bases unmatched to any gene: 14. This CDR3 has 13 amino acids.

The chain joins TRBV5-6 to TRBJ1-1; unclear D gene. Germline V gene sequence: CDR1 SGHDT, CDR2 YYEEEE. V lost 0 bases, J lost 6 bases, and 12 bases lay in between. The CDR3 is made up of 14 amino acids. The CDR3 spells CASSLELGWAEAFF. CDR3 sequence (DNA): TGTGCCAGCAGCTTGGAACTCGGTTGGGCTGAAGCTTTCTTT.

The chain recombines TRBV5-1 with TRBJ2-3; 11 nucleotides match TRBD2. The germline gives CDR1 SGHRS, CDR2 YFSETQ. This CDR3 is built from 18 residues. Unmatched junction bases numbered 13, after V lost 4 bases and J lost 3 bases. CDR3 region: CASSKTSGAYLSTDTQYF. The DNA of the CDR3 is TGCGCCAGCAGCAAGACTAGCGGGGCGTATCTCTCGACAGATACGCAGTATTTT.

This clonotype appeared a few times. The gene calls are TRBV20-1 and TRBJ2-1; D is ambiguous. Deletions cut 6 bases from V and 5 bases from J, with 8 bases between. The CDR3 is made up of 11 amino acids. From germline, CDR1 is DFQATT and CDR2 SNEGSKA (reference sequence). CDR3 sequence reads: CSAPRNNEQFF. The CDR3 DNA is TGCAGTGCCCCTCGTAACAATGAGCAGTTCTTC.

DNA for the CDR3: TGTGCCAGCAGTTCCCTTGAAGCTTTCTTT. Translated: CASSSLEAFF. V gene TRBV6-6 combines with J gene TRBJ1-1; no reliable D call. The germline V gene has CDR1 MNHNY and CDR2 SVGAGI (reference sequence). V was cut by 4 bases and J by 7 bases, with 4 bases left in between. CDR3 length equals 10 residues.

CDR3 in DNA: TGCGCCAGCAGCTTGGCGAGGGGGTTTGAGCAGTTCTTC. This gives the protein CASSLARGFEQFF. The chain uses TRBV5-1 and TRBJ2-1; tentatively, D is TRBD1 (6 bases). Germline CDR1 and CDR2: SGHRS and YFSETQ. This CDR3 contains 13 residues. Trimming pared 0 bases from V and 9 bases from J, leaving 10 bases between.

V is TRBV12-3 or TRBV12-4 and J is TRBJ1-6; no clear D gene. This CDR3 contains 14 residues. V gave up 0 bases and J gave up 8 bases, with 8 bases separating them. As DNA, the CDR3 is TGTGCCAGCAGTTTAGCGGAGTACGATTCACCCCTCCACTTT. Its translation: CASSLAEYDSPLHF.

The chain joins TRBV28 to TRBJ2-7; D is perhaps TRBD2 (5 bases). Near its end, the DNA agrees better with TRBJ2-5, so the J call may be wrong. Germline V gene sequence: CDR1 MDHEN, CDR2 SYDVKM. The CDR3 totals 13 residues. The CDR3 DNA follows: TGTGCCAGCTCCACCCAAGCGGTGGAGACCCAGTACTTC. This sequence encodes CASSTQAVETQYF.

A word on this clonotype: A read error is possible here, since a much larger clone lies one base away. This chain's CDR3 is CASSVGSINYGYTF. DNA of the CDR3: TGTGCCAGCAGTGTAGGTTCCATCAACTATGGCTACACCTTC. V and J are TRBV12-3 or TRBV12-4 and TRBJ1-2; no definite D call. Trimming pared 5 bases from V and 2 bases from J, leaving 12 bases between. The CDR3 contains 14 residues.

The chain uses TRBV15 and TRBJ2-1, with D unclear. The closer fit of TRBJ2-7 to the DNA end suggests the J call may be wrong. Germline CDR1 and CDR2: LNHNV and YYDKDF (reference sequence). CDR3 length equals 16 residues. The CDR3 loop is CATSNPKLSPYNEQYF. The DNA for the CDR3 is TGTGCCACCAGCAATCCCAAGTTGAGCCCCTACAATGAGCAGTACTTC.

Turning to this clonotype: Its ends do not fully match the called genes, so a read error is possible. V is TRBV5-1 and J is TRBJ2-1; 9 positions match TRBD1. In germline, CDR1 is SGHRS, CDR2 YFSETQ. CDR3 size: 15 residues. CDR3 region: CAGSLAGQGYNEQFF. The CDR3 nucleotides read TGCGCCGGCAGCTTGGCCGGACAGGGGTACAATGAGCAGTTCTTC.

This clonotype came up a few times. The chain is built from TRBV4-1 and TRBJ2-5; 9 bases are shared with TRBD2. This CDR3 has 17 amino acids. Germline V gene data show CDR1 as MGHRA and CDR2 as YSYEKL. J was trimmed by 4 bases and V by 0 bases; bases with no gene match: 9. The chain's CDR3 is CASSQEFPGLALETQYF. DNA of the CDR3: TGCGCCAGCAGCCAAGAATTTCCGGGACTAGCTTTAGAGACCCAGTACTTC.